This T cell receptor (beta chain) was captured in a study of lymphopenia after photon versus proton radiotherapy. Study outcomes and limitations: Photon-treated patients lost naive T cells and TCR diversity; proton-treated stayed stable. Post-nadir TCR diversity decline inversely tracked overall survival among those who died. After the lymphocyte nadir, photon-treated repertoires showed oligoclonal expansion, especially of CD8+ Temra cells.

Details on this clone: As yet, its antigen is unknown.

TCRdb keeps only in-frame clones here, not all; method: immunoSEQ multiplex PCR. The data hold around 160,000 clones, with about 85% observed a single time. Sample: peripheral blood, taken from a patient treated with photon-based radiotherapy. The sequence was collected from a man aged 45-65 years with gastric cancer.

The chain's CDR3 is CASSSSNRGTNTEAFF. CDR3 sequence (DNA): TGTGCCAGCAGTTCTTCAAACAGGGGGACGAACACTGAAGCTTTCTTT. The chain links TRBV6-6 to TRBJ1-1, with 8 bases matching TRBD1. This CDR3 comprises 16 residues. Germline V gives CDR1 MNHNY, CDR2 SVGAGI (reference sequence). V dropped 4 bases and J dropped 1; count of bases not matched to a gene: 8.